Listed below are T cell receptor beta chains from one sample, sequenced in a study of cytomegalovirus exposure and HLA in healthy donors. The assay was immunoSEQ multiplex PCR, and TCRdb's table has in-frame clones only and misses some. The sample holds under 100,000 clones; roughly 94% are singletons and the top ten take 0.69%. The specimen sequenced was PBMCs. All receptors come from a woman between 18 and 29 years old in good health and CMV-seronegative. Each CDR3 is given with its conserved first and last residue. D genes are given only for firm matches. Rows give clone size only sometimes, using once, few, many, or a class for an expanded clone.

clone_size: .; v_call: TRBV5-1; j_call: TRBJ2-1; d_call: .; cdr3_length: 14; cdr3_nt: TGCGCCAGCAGCTTGGGTTACACCTACAATGAGCAGTTCTTC; cdr3_aa: CASSLGYTYNEQFF
clone_size: .; v_call: TRBV6-6; j_call: TRBJ1-4; d_call: TRBD1; cdr3_length: 15; cdr3_nt: TGTGCCAGCAGTTCTCCCAGGGGGCGCAATGAAAAACTGTTTTTT; cdr3_aa: CASSSPRGRNEKLFF
clone_size: .; v_call: TRBV14; j_call: TRBJ2-7; d_call: .; cdr3_length: 14; cdr3_nt: TGTGCCAGCAGCCAAGGCACTAGAACGTACGAGCAGTACTTC; cdr3_aa: CASSQGTRTYEQYF
clone_size: .; v_call: TRBV19; j_call: TRBJ1-3; d_call: .; cdr3_length: 14; cdr3_nt: TGTGCCAGTAGCCCCAGGGGCTCTGGAAACACCATATATTTT; cdr3_aa: CASSPRGSGNTIYF
clone_size: once; v_call: TRBV5-6; j_call: TRBJ1-6; d_call: .; cdr3_length: 13; cdr3_nt: TGTGCCAGCAGCTACGGACAGACTTCACCCCTCCACTTT; cdr3_aa: CASSYGQTSPLHF
clone_size: .; v_call: TRBV5-4; j_call: TRBJ2-3; d_call: .; cdr3_length: 14; cdr3_nt: TGTGCCAGCAGCCCCGACACGAACACAGATACGCAGTATTTT; cdr3_aa: CASSPDTNTDTQYF
clone_size: .; v_call: TRBV6-6; j_call: TRBJ2-7; d_call: .; cdr3_length: 12; cdr3_nt: TGTGCCAGCAGTGGACATACCTACGAGCAGTACTTC; cdr3_aa: CASSGHTYEQYF
clone_size: .; v_call: TRBV11-2; j_call: TRBJ1-2; d_call: TRBD1; cdr3_length: 15; cdr3_nt: TGTGCCAGCAGCTTCGGGGGACAGGGCGCAGATGGCTACACCTTC; cdr3_aa: CASSFGGQGADGYTF
clone_size: .; v_call: TRBV6-5; j_call: TRBJ2-7; d_call: TRBD1; cdr3_length: 13; cdr3_nt: TGTGCCAGCAGTTTGACAGGGGACTACGAGCAGTACTTC; cdr3_aa: CASSLTGDYEQYF
clone_size: .; v_call: TRBV5-1; j_call: TRBJ2-2; d_call: .; cdr3_length: 13; cdr3_nt: TGCGCCAGCGTACTAGGTGCGGCCGGGGAGCTGTTTTTT; cdr3_aa: CASVLGAAGELFF
clone_size: .; v_call: TRBV27; j_call: TRBJ1-5; d_call: .; cdr3_length: 17; cdr3_nt: TGTGCCAGCAGTTTATCCAGCCAGGGATCGTGGAGTCAGCCCCAGCATTTT; cdr3_aa: CASSLSSQGSWSQPQHF
clone_size: .; v_call: TRBV14; j_call: TRBJ2-1; d_call: TRBD2; cdr3_length: 14; cdr3_nt: TGTGCCAGCAGCAAAGAACTAGCGGGGGCTCCTCTGTTCTTC; cdr3_aa: CASSKELAGAPLFF
clone_size: few; v_call: TRBV2; j_call: TRBJ1-5; d_call: TRBD1; cdr3_length: 16; cdr3_nt: TGTGCCAGCAGTGACCCTGGGACAGTTAGCAATCAGCCCCAGCATTTT; cdr3_aa: CASSDPGTVSNQPQHF
clone_size: .; v_call: TRBV6-5; j_call: TRBJ1-1; d_call: .; cdr3_length: 14; cdr3_nt: TGTGCCAGCAGTTACGAGCATAGAAACACTGAAGCTTTCTTT; cdr3_aa: CASSYEHRNTEAFF
clone_size: .; v_call: TRBV7-9; j_call: TRBJ1-2; d_call: .; cdr3_length: 12; cdr3_nt: TGTGCCAGCAGCTTACTCGATCGGGGCTACACCTTC; cdr3_aa: CASSLLDRGYTF
clone_size: .; v_call: TRBV6-6; j_call: TRBJ1-1; d_call: .; cdr3_length: 13; cdr3_nt: TGTGCCAGCAGTTACTCGGCCGGGTCCGAAGCTTTCTTT; cdr3_aa: CASSYSAGSEAFF
clone_size: .; v_call: TRBV7-7; j_call: TRBJ1-4; d_call: TRBD1; cdr3_length: 13; cdr3_nt: TGTGCCAGCAGCTCCCGGGACAGTGGAAAACTGTTTTTT; cdr3_aa: CASSSRDSGKLFF
clone_size: .; v_call: TRBV6-1; j_call: TRBJ2-5; d_call: .; cdr3_length: 13; cdr3_nt: TGTGCCAGCAGCCTAATAGAGGGAGAGACCCAGTACTTC; cdr3_aa: CASSLIEGETQYF
clone_size: .; v_call: TRBV7-8; j_call: TRBJ2-7; d_call: .; cdr3_length: 14; cdr3_nt: TGTGCCAGCAGTTTAAGGGGCAGCGACTACGAGCAGTACTTC; cdr3_aa: CASSLRGSDYEQYF
clone_size: .; v_call: TRBV11-2; j_call: TRBJ2-5; d_call: .; cdr3_length: 13; cdr3_nt: TGTGCCAGCAGCAATACAGGGTTGAAGACCCAGTACTTC; cdr3_aa: CASSNTGLKTQYF
clone_size: .; v_call: TRBV2; j_call: TRBJ2-1; d_call: .; cdr3_length: 16; cdr3_nt: TGTGCCAGCAGTGCCCCCCCGGTAGCGGTCATGAATGAGCAGTTCTTC; cdr3_aa: CASSAPPVAVMNEQFF
clone_size: once; v_call: TRBV7-9; j_call: TRBJ1-5; d_call: .; cdr3_length: 19; cdr3_nt: TGTGCCAGCAGCTTCTCGCTTAACAGGGATGGTTTGGGCAATCAGCCCCAGCATTTT; cdr3_aa: CASSFSLNRDGLGNQPQHF
clone_size: once; v_call: TRBV5-1; j_call: TRBJ2-2; d_call: .; cdr3_length: 15; cdr3_nt: TGCGCCAGCAGCTTAAGTCTCCGCGACACCGGGGAGCTGTTTTTT; cdr3_aa: CASSLSLRDTGELFF
clone_size: once; v_call: TRBV4-3; j_call: TRBJ1-2; d_call: TRBD1; cdr3_length: 16; cdr3_nt: TGCGCCAGCAGCCACGGGACAGGGCCCGAGGTTTATGGCTACACCTTC; cdr3_aa: CASSHGTGPEVYGYTF
clone_size: .; v_call: TRBV7-2; j_call: TRBJ2-1; d_call: .; cdr3_length: 15; cdr3_nt: TGTGCCAGCAGGTTCCTCGGTTCTTCCTACAATGAGCAGTTCTTC; cdr3_aa: CASRFLGSSYNEQFF
clone_size: .; v_call: TRBV7-9; j_call: TRBJ1-1; d_call: TRBD1; cdr3_length: 14; cdr3_nt: TGTGCCAGCAGCTCATGGACAGGGTTCCCTGAAGCTTTCTTT; cdr3_aa: CASSSWTGFPEAFF
clone_size: few; v_call: TRBV10-2; j_call: TRBJ2-7; d_call: TRBD1; cdr3_length: 15; cdr3_nt: TGCGCCAGCAGTGAGTCGACAGGGGTCTACTACGAGCAGTACTTC; cdr3_aa: CASSESTGVYYEQYF
clone_size: .; v_call: TRBV18; j_call: TRBJ2-7; d_call: TRBD2; cdr3_length: 18; cdr3_nt: TGTGCCAGCTCACCACCGGGGCTAGCGGGAACTCGCTCCTACGAGCAGTACTTC; cdr3_aa: CASSPPGLAGTRSYEQYF
clone_size: once; v_call: TRBV6-1; j_call: TRBJ2-7; d_call: TRBD1; cdr3_length: 16; cdr3_nt: TGTGCCAGCAGTGAAGGGACCAGGACAGGGGCTTTCGAGCAGTACTTC; cdr3_aa: CASSEGTRTGAFEQYF
clone_size: .; v_call: TRBV6-6; j_call: TRBJ1-5; d_call: .; cdr3_length: 13; cdr3_nt: TGTGCCAGCAGGGGCTATAGCAATCAGCCCCAGCATTTT; cdr3_aa: CASRGYSNQPQHF
clone_size: .; v_call: TRBV19; j_call: TRBJ2-1; d_call: TRBD2; cdr3_length: 15; cdr3_nt: TGTGCCAGTAGCCGACTAGCGGGGGGGCCCAATGAGCAGTTCTTC; cdr3_aa: CASSRLAGGPNEQFF
clone_size: .; v_call: TRBV28; j_call: TRBJ1-1; d_call: .; cdr3_length: 12; cdr3_nt: TGTGCCAGCATCTACGGGGACACTGAAGCTTTCTTT; cdr3_aa: CASIYGDTEAFF
clone_size: .; v_call: TRBV7-2; j_call: TRBJ1-5; d_call: .; cdr3_length: 13; cdr3_nt: TGTGCCAGCAGCTTAGACAGGAGTCAGCCCCAGCATTTT; cdr3_aa: CASSLDRSQPQHF
clone_size: .; v_call: TRBV5-1; j_call: TRBJ1-1; d_call: TRBD1; cdr3_length: 16; cdr3_nt: TGCGCCAGCAGTCGGGCGCAGGGGGCGCGGGGCACTGAAGCTTTCTTT; cdr3_aa: CASSRAQGARGTEAFF
clone_size: .; v_call: TRBV10-2; j_call: TRBJ1-2; d_call: .; cdr3_length: 11; cdr3_nt: TGCGCCAGCAGAGACGGTCTTTCTATCGGGTTC; cdr3_aa: CASRDGLSIGF
clone_size: .; v_call: TRBV28; j_call: TRBJ2-1; d_call: TRBD2; cdr3_length: 15; cdr3_nt: TGTGCCAGCAGTTCAGGGACTAGCGTCTACAATGAGCAGTTCTTC; cdr3_aa: CASSSGTSVYNEQFF
clone_size: .; v_call: TRBV10-1; j_call: TRBJ2-5; d_call: .; cdr3_length: 15; cdr3_nt: TGCGCCAGCAGTGAGTGGTCTACGTCTCGGGAGACCCAGTACTTC; cdr3_aa: CASSEWSTSRETQYF
clone_size: .; v_call: TRBV10-3; j_call: TRBJ1-1; d_call: .; cdr3_length: 12; cdr3_nt: TGTGCCATCACCTCCGGGGGCACTGAAGCTTTCTTT; cdr3_aa: CAITSGGTEAFF
clone_size: .; v_call: TRBV14; j_call: TRBJ2-1; d_call: .; cdr3_length: 17; cdr3_nt: TGTGCCAGCAGCCAGGGTGTTCGAACAGTTAGTTACAATGAGCAGTTCTTC; cdr3_aa: CASSQGVRTVSYNEQFF
clone_size: once; v_call: TRBV7-9; j_call: TRBJ1-1; d_call: TRBD1; cdr3_length: 13; cdr3_nt: TGTGCCAGCAGCCACAATACAGGGGTAGGAACTTTCTTT; cdr3_aa: CASSHNTGVGTFF
clone_size: .; v_call: TRBV9; j_call: TRBJ2-3; d_call: TRBD2; cdr3_length: 15; cdr3_nt: TGTGCCAGCAGCTCAAGAGCGGGGGGCACAGATACGCAGTATTTT; cdr3_aa: CASSSRAGGTDTQYF
clone_size: .; v_call: TRBV7-9; j_call: TRBJ1-1; d_call: TRBD1; cdr3_length: 13; cdr3_nt: TGTGCCAGCCCGACAGGGGAGGGCACTGAAGCTTTCTTT; cdr3_aa: CASPTGEGTEAFF
clone_size: .; v_call: TRBV5-1; j_call: TRBJ2-6; d_call: TRBD1; cdr3_length: 14; cdr3_nt: TGCGCCGCGGGACAGGGGGCTGGGGCCAACGTCCTGACTTTC; cdr3_aa: CAAGQGAGANVLTF
clone_size: .; v_call: TRBV6-6; j_call: TRBJ2-1; d_call: TRBD2; cdr3_length: 16; cdr3_nt: TGTGCCAGCAGTTACTCGGAAGCGGGGATATACAATGAGCAGTTCTTC; cdr3_aa: CASSYSEAGIYNEQFF
clone_size: .; v_call: TRBV7-2; j_call: TRBJ1-5; d_call: TRBD1; cdr3_length: 13; cdr3_nt: TGTGCCAGCAGGGGACAGGCCGGACAGCCCCAGCATTTT; cdr3_aa: CASRGQAGQPQHF